These 19 T cell receptor beta chains were sequenced from one sample in a study of breast tumors, draining lymph nodes, adjacent tissues. TCRdb re-derived calls from the multiplex PCR reads in MiXCR, one entry per CDR3 protein. The sample records approximately 230,000 distinct CDR3 sequences, less than 40% being singletons. Breast cancer patients provided tissue from their axillary draining lymph nodes. The sequenced sample consisted of axillary lymph node tissue. These receptors were taken from a female donor with breast cancer. Some clones in this sample may be carry-over from other donors' samples.

In its sample, this clonotype was seen many times. V and J are TRBV24-1 and TRBJ2-2; 12 bases are shared with TRBD2. The CDR3 has 15 amino acids. CDR1 and CDR2 from the germline V gene are KGHDR and SFDVKD. V lost 5 bases to trimming and J lost 8 bases; unmatched junction nucleotides: 5. CDR3 residues: CATSAPGLAGGELFF. For the CDR3, the DNA is TGTGCCACCAGTGCCCCGGGACTAGCGGGTGGGGAGCTGTTTTTT.

This clonotype has ten or more counts. This sequence joins TRBV6-6 and TRBJ1-2; D remains unclear. The CDR3 spans 14 residues. CDR1 and CDR2 from the germline V gene are MNHNY and SVGAGI (reference sequence). Trimming removed 2 bases from V and 0 bases from J, with 7 bases in between. The DNA of the CDR3 is TGTGCCAGCAGTTACCAAATAGCTAACTATGGCTACACCTTC. Translated, it gives CASSYQIANYGYTF.

Ten or more counts support this clonotype. The rearrangement uses TRBV5-1 and TRBJ1-2, with D perhaps TRBD1 (5 bases). CDR1 is SGHRS and CDR2 is YFSETQ in the germline V gene. V gave up 0 bases and J gave up 4 bases, with 16 bases separating them. This CDR3 has 16 residues. CDR3 loop: CASSLGGSGQLYGYTF. CDR3 sequence (DNA): TGCGCCAGCAGCTTGGGTGGTTCAGGGCAGCTCTATGGCTACACCTTC. The full variable domain, rest sourced from reference TRBV5-1 and TRBJ1-2, is KAGVTQTPRYLIKTRGQQVTLSCSPISGHRSVSWYQQTPGQGLQFLFEYFSETQRNKGNFPGRFSGRQFSNSRSEMNVSTLELGDSALYLCASSLGGSGQLYGYTFGSGTRLTVV.

This sequence joins TRBV10-3 and TRBJ2-5, with D possibly matching TRBD1 (5 bases). V was trimmed by 3 bases and J by 3 bases, leaving 5 bases between them. The germline V gene has CDR1 ENHRY and CDR2 SYGVKD. This CDR3 is built from 12 residues. Here the CDR3 reads CAISDREETQYF. The DNA for the CDR3 is TGTGCCATCAGTGACAGGGAAGAGACCCAGTACTTC.

This clonotype was counted between two and nine times. This may be a read error, as it is one base from a much larger clone. The chain links TRBV7-9 to TRBJ2-5; tentative D call: TRBD1 (5 bases). Germline V gives CDR1 SEHNR, CDR2 FQNEAQ (reference sequence). The CDR3 length is 15 residues. CDR3 in amino acids: CASNSLGGHSETQHF. DNA of the CDR3: TGTGCCAGCAACTCACTGGGCGGACACTCCGAGACCCAGCACTTC.

The J gene is TRBJ2-3, the V gene TRBV3-1; D might be TRBD2 (7 bases). From germline, CDR1 is LGHDT and CDR2 YNNKEL (reference sequence). V gave up 1 base and J gave up 6 bases, with 11 bases separating them. The CDR3 loop spans 14 amino acids. In DNA form, the CDR3 reads TGTGCCAGCAGCCAAGGAGGGGGAGGGGATACGCAGTATTTT. Its protein product is CASSQGGGGDTQYF.

This clonotype was seen repeatedly, ten times or more. In DNA form, the CDR3 reads TGTGCCAGCAGTACCCCCGGACAGGGGCCTGGAAACACCATATATTTT. As protein: CASSTPGQGPGNTIYF. V and J are TRBV2 and TRBJ1-3; 9 positions agree with TRBD1. Germline-derived CDR1 and CDR2 are SNHLY and FYNNEI. V gave up 5 bases and J gave up 2 bases; unmatched junction bases: 7. CDR3 size: 16 residues.

This clonotype has just a few counts. J is TRBJ2-2 and V is TRBV18; a possible D gene is TRBD1 (6 bases). Germline loops: CDR1 KGHSH, CDR2 LQKENI. Trimming pared 5 bases from V and 0 bases from J, leaving 7 bases between. This CDR3 region has 14 residues. CDR3 nucleotides: TGTGCCAGCTCAGGGGGCACGAACACCGGGGAGCTGTTTTTT. This encodes CASSGGTNTGELFF. The full variable domain, rest sourced from reference TRBV18 and TRBJ2-2, is NAGVMQNPRHLVRRRGQEARLRCSPMKGHSHVYWYRQLPEEGLKFMVYLQKENIIDESGMPKERFSAEFPKEGPSILRIQQVVRGDSAAYFCASSGGTNTGELFFGEGSRLTVL.

There are many counts of this clonotype. The chain links TRBV7-2 to TRBJ2-5, with D uncertain. The CDR3 length is 15 residues. Germline V gives CDR1 SGHTA, CDR2 FQGNSA. V gave up 1 base and J gave up 4 bases, with 13 bases separating them. In DNA form, the CDR3 reads TGTGCCAGCAGCTTAGTTCGAGCGTATGGAGAGACCCAGTACTTC. Translation gives CASSLVRAYGETQYF.

The V call is TRBV7-3, the J call TRBJ2-7, with D possibly matching TRBD2 (6 bases). There are 16 residues in the CDR3. The germline V and J ends were trimmed by 5 bases and 2 bases, with 19 bases remaining between them. Germline lookup yields CDR1 SGHTA and CDR2 FQGTGA. Here the CDR3 DNA reads TGTGCCAGCAGCGTAAATCGTCGGGACTTCACCTACGAGCAGTACTTC. It yields the protein CASSVNRRDFTYEQYF.

This clonotype appeared a few times. The chain couples TRBV3-1 to TRBJ1-5; D is perhaps TRBD1 (6 bases). CDR1 and CDR2 (germline): LGHDT, YNNKEL (reference sequence). The CDR3 contains 14 residues. Trimming left V 1 base short and J 3 bases short, with 7 bases between. The CDR3: CASSQGGPNQPQHF. Written as DNA, the CDR3 is TGTGCCAGCAGCCAAGGGGGGCCCAATCAGCCCCAGCATTTT.

The gene calls are TRBV7-9 and TRBJ1-5; 7 nucleotides line up with TRBD1. This CDR3 has 12 residues. V shed 6 bases, J shed 9 bases, and the junction held 5 bases outside the gene matches. Germline lookup yields CDR1 SEHNR and CDR2 FQNEAQ (reference sequence). CDR3 amino acids: CASRSGGGPQHF. In DNA form, the CDR3 reads TGTGCCAGCAGGTCAGGGGGTGGGCCCCAGCATTTT.

The chain uses TRBV19 and TRBJ2-3; D is possibly TRBD2 (6 bases). Looked up from germline, CDR1 is LNHDA and CDR2 is SQIVND (reference sequence). There are 14 residues in the CDR3. V was clipped by 3 bases and J by 1 base, with 8 bases between them. CDR3 sequence: CASSMSGGTDTQYF. The CDR3 DNA follows: TGTGCCAGTAGTATGTCGGGAGGCACAGATACGCAGTATTTT.

This clonotype was observed many times. The chain has TRBV12-3 or TRBV12-4 and TRBJ2-2, with no clear D. The CDR3 consists of 15 residues. Deletions cut 6 bases from V and 6 bases from J, with 17 bases between. The CDR3 DNA reads as TGTGCCAGCAGCTTGCCTCCCCCGAGTCCCGGGGAGCTGTTTTTT. It encodes CASSLPPPSPGELFF.

This clonotype has a count of ten or more. V and J are TRBV5-6 and TRBJ1-4; D is uncertain. The CDR3 contains 15 residues. Per germline, CDR1 SGHDT and CDR2 YYEEEE. Trimming took 4 bases from V and 5 from J, leaving 15 bases between them. CDR3 in DNA: TGTGCCAGCAGCCGTCGACACGGAATCAATGAAAAACTGTTTTTT. This codes for CASSRRHGINEKLFF.

This clonotype was picked up many times. This chain links TRBV24-1 with TRBJ2-3, with no clear D. Germline assignment: CDR1 KGHDR and CDR2 SFDVKD. With 9 bases removed from V and 1 base from J, the gap between germline ends came to 7 bases. CDR3 length equals 12 residues. The CDR3 nucleotides read TGTGCCACCTCAATGGGCACAGATACGCAGTATTTT. Amino acid sequence: CATSMGTDTQYF.

This clonotype was seen many times. This chain connects TRBV20-1 to TRBJ1-5; TRBD1 matches at 7 bases. This CDR3 has 13 amino acids. The V gene's germline CDR1 is DFQATT and CDR2 SNEGSKA (reference sequence). With 4 bases clipped from V and 4 bases from J, the junction kept 4 bases outside the gene matches. The CDR3 nucleotides read TGCAGTGCTATCCCGGACAGGAATCAGCCCCAGCATTTT. The encoded protein is CSAIPDRNQPQHF.

The genes are TRBV28 and TRBJ2-3; 9 bases map to TRBD1. This CDR3 has 16 residues. J lost 3 bases, V lost 5 bases, and 9 bases had no gene match. Germline CDR1 reads MDHEN; CDR2 reads SYDVKM. CDR3 nucleotides: TGTGCCAGCAGTCTTCTACAGGGGGCGAGGACAGATACGCAGTATTTT. It encodes CASSLLQGARTDTQYF. Looking up the rest from reference TRBV28 and TRBJ2-3 gives the full variable domain: DVKVTQSSRYLVKRTGEKVFLECVQDMDHENMFWYRQDPGLGLRLIYFSYDVKMKEKGDIPEGYSVSREKKERFSLILESASTNQTSMYLCASSLLQGARTDTQYFGPGTRLTVL.

There are a few counts of this clonotype. The chain links TRBV3-1 to TRBJ2-5, with 12 bases lining up with TRBD2. J was trimmed by 5 bases and V by 5 bases; bases with no gene match: 9. The CDR3 loop spans 16 amino acids. The germline V gene has CDR1 LGHDT and CDR2 YNNKEL (reference sequence). For the CDR3, the DNA is TGTGCCAGCAGCAAGCTAGCGGGAGGGCCAGGTGAGACCCAGTACTTC. Its protein product is CASSKLAGGPGETQYF.